Listed below are T cell receptor beta chains from one sample, sequenced in a study of T-cell memory formation after mild COVID-19. In TCRdb, the 5' RACE reads were re-called with MiXCR into one record per CDR3 protein. The sample lists about 440,000 distinct CDR3 sequences; around 19% were seen once. Material: PBMCs or a T cell subset sorted from them (not recorded which). All receptors come from an adult woman who had mild COVID-19 (a few samples of this study predate the infection). Cell type and time point are not known. Both conserved end residues are part of each CDR3.

J	V	CDR3
TRBJ2-4	TRBV20-1	CSASRPLTSGSDIQYF
TRBJ2-7	TRBV4-3	CASSQDYREQYF
TRBJ2-2	TRBV19	CASRTVANTGELFF
TRBJ1-1	TRBV30	CAWSVYRTAQTEAFF
TRBJ1-5	TRBV7-8	CASSPHRSNQPQHF
TRBJ2-5	TRBV6-5	CASSHDRDRGATQYF
TRBJ1-6	TRBV18	CASSPGSYNSPLHF
TRBJ2-7	TRBV11-2	CASSPDRANEQYF
TRBJ2-3	TRBV15	CATSRVSVTSGRAFSQVTQYF
TRBJ2-3	TRBV15	CATSRDRLAVSTDTQYF
TRBJ2-7	TRBV10-2	CASRGLAYEQYF
TRBJ2-1	TRBV7-8	CASSLSSGRFNEQFF
TRBJ2-5	TRBV29-1	CSVEGGPRETQYF
TRBJ1-5	TRBV27	CASSLYGARRNQPQHF
TRBJ2-3	TRBV24-1	CAIAGGWTDTQYF
TRBJ2-1	TRBV12-3/TRBV12-4	CASSLGLGSSYNEQFF
TRBJ2-1	TRBV20-1	CSARSRGYKASDNEQFF
TRBJ2-1	TRBV12-3/TRBV12-4	CASRTTLGSTSGGYRNEQFF